The rows below give T cell receptor beta chains drawn from one sample of a study of CD8 T cells in ankylosing spondylitis. From the 5' RACE reads, TCRdb called clonotypes with MiXCR, one entry per CDR3 protein. This sample carries 240,000 or so distinct CDR3 sequences, roughly 10% of them seen once, and the ten largest clones take roughly 6.8%. The sequenced sample was blood, either unsorted or a sorted T cell fraction (not recorded which). Every receptor here comes from a male donor with ankylosing spondylitis or in good health (not recorded which). CDR3s include the opening cysteine and the closing phenylalanine or tryptophan. Fields, in order: V gene, D gene, J gene, clone size, CDR3 DNA, CDR3 protein. The D gene is left open where the match is weak. The listing skips clone size in some rows; elsewhere it reads once, few, many or a size class.

>TRBV27|.|TRBJ1-1|many
TGTGCCAGCAGTTTTCAGGGTCGTACTGAAGCTTTCTTT
CASSFQGRTEAFF
>TRBV6-5|TRBD2|TRBJ2-1|once
TGTGCCAGCAGTTGGGGGTCAACTAGCGGGGGGGCCAATGAGCAGTTCTTC
CASSWGSTSGGANEQFF
>TRBV5-1|.|TRBJ2-3|few
TGCGCCAGCAGCCTTGGATCCCGTCGGGATACGCAGTATTTT
CASSLGSRRDTQYF
>TRBV10-3|.|TRBJ1-1|few
TGTGCCATCAGTGAATTTCAGGGCGACACTGAAGCTTTCTTT
CAISEFQGDTEAFF
>TRBV12-3/TRBV12-4|.|TRBJ1-6|many
TGTGCCAGCAGTTTACAGGGGTATAATTCACCCCTCCACTTT
CASSLQGYNSPLHF
>TRBV7-2|.|TRBJ2-2|few
TGTGCCAGCAGCTTTATGCGGGGGCCGAACACCGGGGAGCTGTTTTTT
CASSFMRGPNTGELFF
>TRBV28|.|TRBJ2-7|.
TGTGCCAGCAGTCCCCCACAGGGACGCCCCTACGAGCAGTACTTC
CASSPPQGRPYEQYF
>TRBV28|.|TRBJ2-4|many
TGTGCCAGCAGGTACAGGGAGGGGGTCAAAAACATTCAGTACTTC
CASRYREGVKNIQYF
>TRBV11-1|TRBD2|TRBJ2-1|many
TGTGCCAGCAGCTTACTCCCGGGACTACCCGGTAACAATGAGCAGTTCTTC
CASSLLPGLPGNNEQFF
>TRBV20-1|.|TRBJ2-7|many
TGCAGTGCTAGACTAGACTACGAGCAGTACTTC
CSARLDYEQYF
>TRBV10-3|.|TRBJ2-2|many
TGTGCCATCAGCGACTTGAACACCGGGGAGCTGTTTTTT
CAISDLNTGELFF
>TRBV5-1|TRBD2|TRBJ2-7|many
TGCGCCAGCAAGGGGAGCGGGACGAATGGCTACGAGCAGTACTTC
CASKGSGTNGYEQYF
>TRBV20-1|TRBD1|TRBJ2-6|many
TGCAGTGCTAGGGGGACAGGGGGAAAGATGTCTGGGGCCAACGTCCTGACTTTC
CSARGTGGKMSGANVLTF
>TRBV20-1|TRBD1|TRBJ1-4|.
TGCAGTGCCGTCAGGATAGGGACAGGGAATGAAAAACTGTTTTTT
CSAVRIGTGNEKLFF
>TRBV5-1|TRBD1|TRBJ1-4|many
TGCGCCAGCAGCCGGACCAGGGGGTTCAATGAAAAACTGTTTTTT
CASSRTRGFNEKLFF
>TRBV7-9|.|TRBJ1-5|many
TGTGCCCGCTATCAGCCCCAGCATTTT
CARYQPQHF